The 26 T cell receptor beta chains below all came from one sample that was sequenced in a study of T cells in localized non-small cell lung cancer. Sequenced by immunoSEQ multiplex PCR; TCRdb stores in-frame clones only, minus some. The table includes just under 35,000 clones, around 90% detected once. Material: peripheral blood mononuclear cells, obtained before any cancer treatment. Receptor source: a female donor over 55 with stage II lung adenocarcinoma.

The CDR3, as DNA: TGCGCCAGCAGCCCAGGACAGGGGAGGTCCTACGAGCAGTACTTC. Translated: CASSPGQGRSYEQYF. The chain is built from TRBV4-3 and TRBJ2-7; 9 nucleotides agree with TRBD1. The CDR3 is made up of 15 amino acids. The germline gives CDR1 LGHNA, CDR2 YSLEER. The V segment lost 4 bases and the J segment 1 base; nucleotides outside the gene matches: 5.

The chain uses TRBV7-2 and TRBJ2-7; D is unclear. Trimming took off 5 bases at V and 3 bases at J, with 17 bases between the two ends. CDR3 length equals 15 residues. The germline CDR1 and CDR2 sequences are SGHTA and FQGNSA. The CDR3 sequence: CASSVGSEPGYEQYF. The CDR3 DNA follows: TGTGCCAGCAGCGTTGGGTCGGAACCTGGCTACGAGCAGTACTTC.

The chain couples TRBV19 to TRBJ2-3, with 9 nucleotides matching TRBD1. This CDR3 has 15 amino acids. The junction had 6 bases not matched to a gene; V was cut back by 6 bases and J by 2 bases. Per germline, CDR1 LNHDA and CDR2 SQIVND (reference sequence). The CDR3 DNA sequence: TGTGCCAGTAGAACCGGGACAGGGTTCACAGATACGCAGTATTTT. It encodes CASRTGTGFTDTQYF.

This chain links TRBV14 with TRBJ1-4, with TRBD1 identical over 12 bases. CDR1 and CDR2 from the germline V gene are SGHDN and FVKESK. The CDR3 totals 17 residues. V dropped 4 bases and J dropped 3; count of bases not matched to a gene: 6. CDR3 protein: CASSPGTGGRANEKLFF. The CDR3 coding sequence is TGTGCCAGCAGCCCTGGGACAGGGGGCAGGGCTAATGAAAAACTGTTTTTT.

The V gene is TRBV25-1, the J gene TRBJ2-3; the D gene is possibly TRBD2 (6 bases). Per germline, CDR1 MGHDK and CDR2 SYGVNS. Trimming pared 6 bases from V and 0 bases from J, leaving 19 bases between. CDR3 size: 17 residues. The CDR3 is CASRTRGGGASTDTQYF. The CDR3 bases are TGTGCCAGCAGGACTAGAGGAGGCGGGGCTAGCACAGATACGCAGTATTTT.

The V and J genes are TRBV5-5 and TRBJ2-7, with TRBD2 identical over 9 bases. Germline trimming cut 2 bases from V and 6 bases from J; bases unmatched to any gene: 9. The CDR3 spans 15 residues. Germline CDR1 SGHKS, CDR2 YYEKEE (reference sequence). The CDR3 protein is CASSLLLAGAGEQYF. The DNA of the CDR3 is TGTGCCAGCAGCTTACTACTAGCGGGTGCGGGCGAGCAGTACTTC.

This chain uses TRBV7-9 with TRBJ1-5; D is ambiguous. Germline-derived CDR1 and CDR2 are SEHNR and FQNEAQ (reference sequence). This CDR3 spans 12 amino acids. Trimming took 3 bases from V and 5 from J, leaving 5 bases between them. In nucleotides, the CDR3 is TGTGCCAGCAGCTTCGGGGATCAGCCCCAGCATTTT. Amino acid sequence: CASSFGDQPQHF.

The chain uses TRBV9 and TRBJ1-5; 9 positions match TRBD1. J gave up 0 bases and V 3 bases, and 7 bases lay outside the gene matches. The germline gives CDR1 SGDLS, CDR2 YYNGEE. The CDR3 is made up of 17 amino acids. This CDR3 reads CASSEGQGPYSNQPQHF. In DNA form, the CDR3 reads TGTGCCAGCAGCGAAGGACAGGGGCCGTATAGCAATCAGCCCCAGCATTTT.

The rearrangement links TRBV6-6 to TRBJ2-3, with 11 bases aligning to TRBD2. This CDR3 region has 15 residues. CDR1 MNHNY and CDR2 SVGAGI come from the germline V gene (reference sequence). V shed 6 bases, J shed 2 bases, and the junction held 4 bases outside the gene matches. The CDR3 is CASSRTSGFTDTQYF. CDR3 nucleotides: TGTGCCAGCAGCCGGACTAGCGGGTTCACAGATACGCAGTATTTT.

This chain connects TRBV11-2 to TRBJ1-1; 8 bases fit TRBD1. J lost 3 bases, V lost 6 bases, and 3 bases had no gene match. This CDR3 region has 13 residues. CDR1 is SGHAT, CDR2 FQNNGV, per germline. CDR3 loop: CASRQGADTEAFF. CDR3 coding DNA: TGTGCCAGCAGGCAGGGGGCCGACACTGAAGCTTTCTTT.

The gene calls are TRBV15 and TRBJ1-5; D not certain. From germline, CDR1 is LNHNV and CDR2 YYDKDF (reference sequence). V was clipped by 0 bases and J by 6 bases, with 9 bases between them. CDR3 length: 14 residues. The chain's CDR3 is CATSRERAIQPQHF. The DNA of the CDR3 is TGTGCCACCAGCAGAGAAAGGGCGATTCAGCCCCAGCATTTT.

V usage is TRBV2 and J usage is TRBJ1-1, with D perhaps matching TRBD1 (6 bases). This CDR3 contains 14 residues. Germline CDR1 reads SNHLY; CDR2 reads FYNNEI. Trimming removed 1 base at V and 8 bases at J, with 14 bases between. The CDR3 region is CASSEGGGRTEAFF. The CDR3 DNA follows: TGTGCCAGCAGTGAAGGAGGGGGGCGGACAGAAGCTTTCTTT.

The chain combines TRBV9 with TRBJ1-6; D unclear. The CDR3 is 12 residues long. V lost 3 bases and J 7 bases, leaving 5 bases between the germline ends. CDR1 is SGDLS and CDR2 is YYNGEE in the germline V gene. For the CDR3, the DNA is TGTGCCAGCAGCGGTCGAAATTCACCCCTCCACTTT. Translating gives CASSGRNSPLHF.

The rearrangement joins TRBV13 to TRBJ1-5; D call uncertain. Germline V gene sequence: CDR1 PRHDT, CDR2 FYEKMQ (reference sequence). The V end was cut by 4 bases, the J end by 9 bases, with 10 bases between. The CDR3 is 12 amino acids. The chain's CDR3 is CASSSGKGPQHF. The CDR3 bases are TGTGCCAGCAGCTCGGGCAAGGGGCCCCAGCATTTT.

The V and J genes are TRBV29-1 and TRBJ2-5; 9 bases fit TRBD1. Germline V gives CDR1 SQVTM, CDR2 ANQGSEA. The trim removed 5 bases at V and 4 bases at J, leaving 5 bases unmatched. The CDR3 covers 13 residues. The CDR3 DNA reads as TGCAGCGTTCGGCCGACAGGGGGAGAGACCCAGTACTTC. It codes for CSVRPTGGETQYF.

This chain joins TRBV6-1 and TRBJ1-5; D is unclear. Germline assignment: CDR1 MNHNS and CDR2 SASEGT. The CDR3 sequence is 13 residues long. V lost 3 bases, J lost 4 bases, and 7 bases lay in between. The CDR3 DNA sequence: TGTGCCAGCAGTGACGGCATTAATCAGCCCCAGCATTTT. Translating gives CASSDGINQPQHF.

The chain recombines TRBV9 with TRBJ2-3, with 12 bases that match TRBD2. In germline, CDR1 is SGDLS, CDR2 YYNGEE. J was trimmed by 0 bases and V by 0 bases; bases with no gene match: 8. The CDR3 spans 19 residues. The CDR3 nucleotides read TGTGCCAGCAGCGTAGCCGGTGTTACTAGCGGGGGGAGCACAGATACGCAGTATTTT. This codes for CASSVAGVTSGGSTDTQYF.

The rearrangement links TRBV10-2 to TRBJ2-7; no firm D call. The CDR3 has 13 amino acids. Between the trimmed V and J ends, which lost 4 bases and 0 bases, there was a span of 7 bases. Germline CDR1 and CDR2: WSHSY and SAAADI. The CDR3 loop reads CASSVISSYEQYF. The CDR3 region has the DNA TGCGCCAGCAGTGTTATAAGCTCCTACGAGCAGTACTTC.

The chain joins TRBV19 to TRBJ1-5, with D unclear. Germline CDR1 is LNHDA and CDR2 is SQIVND (reference sequence). The CDR3 covers 15 residues. The germline V and J ends were trimmed by 6 bases and 3 bases, with 15 bases remaining between them. DNA for the CDR3: TGTGCCAGTAGCCTCCCTTCGGAGTACAATCAGCCCCAGCATTTT. As protein: CASSLPSEYNQPQHF.

The chain couples TRBV18 to TRBJ2-1, with a possible D match to TRBD2 (6 bases). Looked up from germline, CDR1 is KGHSH and CDR2 is LQKENI. This CDR3 is built from 15 residues. Trimming left V 5 bases short and J 9 bases short, with 20 bases between. CDR3 sequence: CASSAERVEYSEQFF. CDR3 DNA sequence: TGTGCCAGCTCAGCCGAGCGGGTCGAATATAGTGAGCAGTTCTTC. Full variable domain (missing parts from reference TRBV18 and TRBJ2-1): NAGVMQNPRHLVRRRGQEARLRCSPMKGHSHVYWYRQLPEEGLKFMVYLQKENIIDESGMPKERFSAEFPKEGPSILRIQQVVRGDSAAYFCASSAERVEYSEQFFGPGTRLTVL.

The rearrangement uses TRBV7-9 and TRBJ2-1; D is perhaps TRBD1 (5 bases). CDR1 is SEHNR and CDR2 is FQNEAQ in the germline V gene (reference sequence). The CDR3 spans 13 residues. V was shortened by 2 bases and J by 6 bases, with 8 bases between the two germline ends. CDR3 sequence: CASSLSRANEQFF. The CDR3 DNA follows: TGTGCCAGCAGCTTAAGCAGGGCCAATGAGCAGTTCTTC.

This clone was recorded only once. The chain joins TRBV5-1 to TRBJ2-1, with TRBD2 identical over 7 bases. The CDR3 is 16 residues long. Germline V gene data show CDR1 as SGHRS and CDR2 as YFSETQ. The V gene end was trimmed by 0 bases and the J gene end by 3 bases; junction bases not matched to a gene: 6. CDR3 nucleotide sequence: TGCGCCAGCAGCTTGGCCGGGCGGGGGAACTACAATGAGCAGTTCTTC. Amino acids: CASSLAGRGNYNEQFF.

This chain uses TRBV18 with TRBJ1-4; D not certain. The CDR3 consists of 15 residues. The V gene lost 1 base and the J gene lost 7 bases, with 13 bases spanning the gap. CDR1 KGHSH and CDR2 LQKENI come from the germline V gene. CDR3 amino acids: CASSPLRAPGEKLFF. CDR3 sequence (DNA): TGTGCCAGCTCACCACTGAGGGCCCCGGGTGAAAAACTGTTTTTT.

This clone was seen a single time. Here the CDR3 DNA reads TGTGCCAGCAGTTCCTCCGGGACAGACTATGGCTACACCTTC. Its protein is CASSSSGTDYGYTF. The chain combines TRBV28 with TRBJ1-2; 7 bases are shared with TRBD1. Looked up from germline, CDR1 is MDHEN and CDR2 is SYDVKM. J gave up 3 bases and V 4 bases, and 5 bases lay outside the gene matches. This CDR3 spans 14 amino acids.

V usage is TRBV5-1 and J usage is TRBJ1-1; D not certain. Germline CDR1 and CDR2: SGHRS and YFSETQ. Trimming took 5 bases from V and 0 from J, leaving 11 bases between them. The CDR3 has 14 amino acids. CDR3 region: CASSEASMNTEAFF. For the CDR3, the DNA is TGCGCCAGCAGTGAGGCCAGCATGAACACTGAAGCTTTCTTT.

The chain employs TRBV11-2 and TRBJ2-5, with 9 bases identical to TRBD1. This CDR3 contains 16 residues. Germline values: CDR1 SGHAT, CDR2 FQNNGV. Losses at the gene ends were 0 bases for V and 7 bases for J; bases not matched to a gene: 9. Here the CDR3 DNA reads TGTGCCAGCAGCTTAGATAGAGGCACAGGGGGCGGGACCCAGTACTTC. Its protein product is CASSLDRGTGGGTQYF.